The TCR beta chain under discussion was sequenced for a study of breast tumors, draining lymph nodes, adjacent tissues. Each CDR3 protein is one row after TCRdb ran MiXCR on the multiplex PCR reads. Among 150,000 to 200,000 distinct CDR3 sequences listed, 30% to 35% were seen once. Breast cancer patients provided tissue from their axillary draining lymph nodes. CDR1 and CDR2 (germline): DFQATT, SNEGSKA (reference sequence). The ends lost 5 bases at V and 4 bases at J; junction bases unmatched: 8. This CDR3 spans 14 amino acids. This clonotype was recorded many times. The clonotype comes from a female donor with breast cancer. Some clones in this sample may be carry-over from other donors' samples. Sequencing was carried out using axillary lymph node tissue. V and J are TRBV20-1 and TRBJ2-1, with TRBD2 matching 7 bases. CDR3 sequence reads: CSAPGERGYNEQFF. For the CDR3, the DNA is TGCAGTGCTCCCGGGGAGCGGGGTTACAATGAGCAGTTCTTC.